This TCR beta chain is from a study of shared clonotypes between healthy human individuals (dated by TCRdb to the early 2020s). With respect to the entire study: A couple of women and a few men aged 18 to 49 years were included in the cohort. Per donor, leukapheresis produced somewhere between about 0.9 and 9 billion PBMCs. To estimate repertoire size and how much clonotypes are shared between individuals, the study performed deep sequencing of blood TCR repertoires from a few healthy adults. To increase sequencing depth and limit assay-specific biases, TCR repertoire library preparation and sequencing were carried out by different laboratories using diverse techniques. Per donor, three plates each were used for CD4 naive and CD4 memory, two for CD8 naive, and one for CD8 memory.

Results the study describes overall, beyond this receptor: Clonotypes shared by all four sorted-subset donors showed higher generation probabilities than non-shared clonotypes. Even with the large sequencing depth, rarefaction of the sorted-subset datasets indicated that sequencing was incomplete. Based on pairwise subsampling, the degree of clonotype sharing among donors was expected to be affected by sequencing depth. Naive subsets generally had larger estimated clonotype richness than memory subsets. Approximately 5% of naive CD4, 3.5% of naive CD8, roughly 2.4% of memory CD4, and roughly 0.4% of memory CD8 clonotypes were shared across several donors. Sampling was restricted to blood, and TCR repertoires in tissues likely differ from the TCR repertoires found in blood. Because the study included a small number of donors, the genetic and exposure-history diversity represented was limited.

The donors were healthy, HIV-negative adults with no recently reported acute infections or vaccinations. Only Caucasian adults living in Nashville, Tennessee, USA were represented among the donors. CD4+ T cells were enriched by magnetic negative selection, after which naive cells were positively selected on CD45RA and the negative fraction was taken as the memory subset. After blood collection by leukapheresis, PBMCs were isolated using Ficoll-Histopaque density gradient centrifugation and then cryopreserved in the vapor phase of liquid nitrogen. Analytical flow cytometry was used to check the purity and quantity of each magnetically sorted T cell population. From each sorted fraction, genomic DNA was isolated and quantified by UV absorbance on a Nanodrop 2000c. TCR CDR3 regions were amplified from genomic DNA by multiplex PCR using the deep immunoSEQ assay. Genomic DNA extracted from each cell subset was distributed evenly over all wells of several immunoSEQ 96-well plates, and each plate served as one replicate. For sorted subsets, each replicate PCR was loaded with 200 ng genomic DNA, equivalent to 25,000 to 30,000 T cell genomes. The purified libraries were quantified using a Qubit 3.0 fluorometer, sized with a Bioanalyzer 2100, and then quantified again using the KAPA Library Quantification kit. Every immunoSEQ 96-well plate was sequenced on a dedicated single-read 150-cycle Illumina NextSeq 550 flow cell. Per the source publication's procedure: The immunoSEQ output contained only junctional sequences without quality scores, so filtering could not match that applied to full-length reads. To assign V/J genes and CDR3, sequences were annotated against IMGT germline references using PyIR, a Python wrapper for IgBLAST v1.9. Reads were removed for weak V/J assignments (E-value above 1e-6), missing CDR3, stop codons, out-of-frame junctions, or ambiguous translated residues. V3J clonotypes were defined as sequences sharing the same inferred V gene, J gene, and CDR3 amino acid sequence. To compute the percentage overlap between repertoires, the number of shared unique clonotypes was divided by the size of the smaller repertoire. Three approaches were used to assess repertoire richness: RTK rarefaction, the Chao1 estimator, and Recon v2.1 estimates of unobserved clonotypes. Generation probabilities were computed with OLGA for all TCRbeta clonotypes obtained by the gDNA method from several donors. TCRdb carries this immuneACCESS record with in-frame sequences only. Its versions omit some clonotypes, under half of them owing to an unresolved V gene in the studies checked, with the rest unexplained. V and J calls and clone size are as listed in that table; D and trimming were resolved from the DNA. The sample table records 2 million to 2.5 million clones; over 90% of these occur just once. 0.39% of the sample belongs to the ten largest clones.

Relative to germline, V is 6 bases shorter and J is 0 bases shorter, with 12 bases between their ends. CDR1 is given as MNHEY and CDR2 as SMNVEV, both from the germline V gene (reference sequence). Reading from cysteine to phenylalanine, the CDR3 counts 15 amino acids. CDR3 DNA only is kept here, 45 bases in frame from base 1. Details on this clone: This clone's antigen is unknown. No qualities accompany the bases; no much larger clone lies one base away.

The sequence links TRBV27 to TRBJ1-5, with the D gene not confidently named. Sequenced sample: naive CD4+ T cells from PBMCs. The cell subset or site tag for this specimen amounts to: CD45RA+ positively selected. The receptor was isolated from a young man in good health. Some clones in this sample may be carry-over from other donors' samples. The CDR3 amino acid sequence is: CASRSRANSNQPQHF. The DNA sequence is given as TGTGCCAGCAGGTCGAGGGCAAATAGCAATCAGCCCCAGCATTTT.